Presented here are 13 T cell receptor beta chains from one specimen sequenced in a study of cytomegalovirus exposure and HLA in healthy donors. 60 Vbeta and 13 Jbeta primers were used in PCR. Method: immunoSEQ multiplex PCR; TCRdb's copy keeps in-frame clones and lacks some. This sample has about 170,000 clones, with 70% to 80% found just once. What was sequenced was PBMCs. The source of these receptors is a woman aged 30 to 39 in good health and CMV-seropositive.

This clone was seen more than once but under ten times. CDR3 nucleotide sequence: TGCGCCAGCAGCTTGGGACAGAGCACAGATACGCAGTATTTT. Its protein is CASSLGQSTDTQYF. The rearrangement joins TRBV5-1 to TRBJ2-3; D perhaps matches TRBD1 (5 bases). The CDR3 runs 14 residues. Per the germline V gene, CDR1 is SGHRS and CDR2 is YFSETQ. V was shortened by 0 bases and J by 0 bases, with 5 bases between the two germline ends.

The chain carries TRBV7-9 and TRBJ2-3; tentative D call: TRBD2 (6 bases). Trimming cost V 5 bases and J 3 bases, with 15 bases left between them. Germline V lookup: CDR1 SEHNR, CDR2 FQNEAQ (reference sequence). The CDR3 loop spans 15 amino acids. The chain's CDR3 is CASSLGGTKTDTQYF. CDR3 bases: TGTGCCAGCAGCCTTGGGGGGACGAAGACAGATACGCAGTATTTT. The full variable domain, in which reference TRBV7-9 and TRBJ2-3 provide the parts outside the CDR3, is DTGVSQNPRHKITKRGQNVTFRCDPISEHNRLYWYRQTLGQGPEFLTYFQNEAQLEKSRLLSDRFSAERPKGSFSTLEIQRTEQGDSAMYLCASSLGGTKTDTQYFGPGTRLTVL.

The CDR3 region is CASSENTALTTGELFF. Here the CDR3 DNA reads TGTGCCAGCAGTGAAAACACAGCCTTGACGACCGGGGAGCTGTTTTTT. The chain employs TRBV6-1 and TRBJ2-2; unclear D gene. Trimming cost V 2 bases and J 5 bases, with 15 bases left between them. CDR1 MNHNS and CDR2 SASEGT come from the germline V gene. The CDR3 has 16 residues.

This chain links TRBV5-6 with TRBJ2-7; 11 nucleotides line up with TRBD2. The length of the CDR3 is 16 residues. V lost 3 bases, J lost 1 base, and 6 bases stayed unmatched. CDR1 is SGHDT and CDR2 is YYEEEE in the germline V gene. The CDR3 sequence is CASSSIAGGVSYEQYF. In nucleotides, the CDR3 is TGTGCCAGCAGCTCCATAGCGGGAGGGGTTTCCTACGAGCAGTACTTC.

A single count supports this clone. The chain employs TRBV27 and TRBJ2-3; 7 positions match TRBD2. Trimming removed 3 bases from V and 2 bases from J; junction bases left unmatched: 5. This CDR3 is built from 15 residues. Germline CDR1 reads MNHEY; CDR2 reads SMNVEV (reference sequence). In DNA form, the CDR3 reads TGTGCCAGCAGTTTCCCCGGGGGGAACACAGATACGCAGTATTTT. This sequence encodes CASSFPGGNTDTQYF.

This clone has a single count. The V call is TRBV5-4, the J call TRBJ2-7, with 7 bases lining up with TRBD1. The CDR3 is 15 amino acids. CDR1 and CDR2 from the germline V gene are SGHNT and YYREEE (reference sequence). J was trimmed by 1 base and V by 4 bases; bases with no gene match: 8. CDR3 nucleotides: TGTGCCAGCAGCGAGGGGACCAGGGGGTCCTACGAGCAGTACTTC. Residues: CASSEGTRGSYEQYF.

The genes are TRBV6-5 and TRBJ1-1; tentatively, D is TRBD1 (6 bases). Trimming removed 4 bases at V and 2 bases at J, with 11 bases between. Looked up from germline, CDR1 is MNHEY and CDR2 is SVGAGI. The CDR3 has 14 amino acids. CDR3 residues: CASSSRGYNTEAFF. The DNA for the CDR3 is TGTGCCAGCAGTTCCAGGGGATATAACACTGAAGCTTTCTTT.

This clone was seen just once. This chain uses TRBV5-1 with TRBJ2-3; no clear D gene. Per the germline V gene, CDR1 is SGHRS and CDR2 is YFSETQ. The length of the CDR3 is 13 residues. V lost 0 bases and J 4 bases, leaving 6 bases between the germline ends. For the CDR3, the DNA is TGCGCCAGCAGCTTGGCCCGTTCAGATACGCAGTATTTT. Translated: CASSLARSDTQYF.

The sample holds one count of this clone. The chain links TRBV10-3 to TRBJ2-1, with 8 bases identical to TRBD1. V trimming: 4 bases; J trimming: 8 bases; junction bases outside the gene matches: 7. Germline CDR1 is ENHRY and CDR2 is SYGVKD. CDR3 length equals 14 residues. The CDR3 protein is CAISVGQGRYEQFF. For the CDR3, the DNA is TGTGCCATCAGTGTTGGACAGGGTAGATATGAGCAGTTCTTC.

This chain links TRBV7-9 with TRBJ2-7; D unresolved. V was pared by 5 bases and J by 2 bases, with 10 bases between. CDR3 length: 13 residues. Germline lookup yields CDR1 SEHNR and CDR2 FQNEAQ (reference sequence). The CDR3 bases are TGTGCCAGCAGCCCTGGGCTAACCTACGAGCAGTACTTC. Its protein product is CASSPGLTYEQYF.

This chain joins TRBV2 and TRBJ1-1; D is ambiguous. From germline, CDR1 is SNHLY and CDR2 FYNNEI. The CDR3 has 12 residues. Trimming shortened V by 8 bases and J by 2 bases, and 9 bases separated the two germline ends. CDR3 in amino acids: CASVGYNTEAFF. DNA for the CDR3: TGTGCCAGCGTGGGCTACAACACTGAAGCTTTCTTT.

This clone has more than one count but fewer than ten. The chain recombines TRBV29-1 with TRBJ2-7; D is unclear. Germline assignment: CDR1 SQVTM and CDR2 ANQGSEA. The CDR3 sequence is 11 residues long. V was clipped by 5 bases and J by 5 bases, with 10 bases between them. CDR3 residues: CSVYLTNEQYF. As DNA, the CDR3 is TGCAGCGTTTATCTAACTAACGAGCAGTACTTC.

Worth noting for this clone: Different DNA sequences within this sample yield the same CDR3. The chain combines TRBV30 with TRBJ1-4; D not certain. Germline CDR1 is GTSNPN and CDR2 is SVGIG (reference sequence). V lost 2 bases to trimming and J lost 5 bases, with 9 bases between them. This CDR3 is built from 13 residues. CDR3 residues: CAWSFSGNEKLFF. CDR3 bases: TGTGCCTGGAGTTTCTCGGGGAATGAAAAACTGTTTTTT.